A selection of T cell receptor beta chains follows, all from one sample in a study of T-cell memory formation after mild COVID-19. TCRdb re-analysed the 5' RACE reads in MiXCR, keeping a single row per CDR3 protein. The table includes roughly 180,000 distinct CDR3 sequences, 18% detected once. The sequenced sample was PBMCs or a T cell subset sorted from them (not recorded which). The source of these receptors is a man in his late teens or twenties who had mild COVID-19 (a few samples of this study predate the infection). Cell type and time point are not known. Each CDR3 is given with its conserved first and last residue. Fields, in order: V gene, D gene, clone size, J gene, CDR3 protein, CDR3 DNA. A D gene is named only where the DNA matches it firmly. Size is omitted from some rows. Given values are once, few, many or a class for expanded clones.

v_gene: TRBV5-1; d_gene: TRBD2; abundance: few; j_gene: TRBJ2-2; CDR3aa: CASSDGLVGSGELFF; CDR3nt: TGCGCCAGCAGCGATGGACTAGTAGGATCCGGGGAGCTGTTTTTT
v_gene: TRBV2; d_gene: TRBD1; abundance: .; j_gene: TRBJ1-1; CDR3aa: CASSPGTGGPEAFF; CDR3nt: TGTGCCAGCAGTCCCGGGACAGGGGGCCCTGAAGCTTTCTTT
v_gene: TRBV12-3/TRBV12-4; d_gene: .; abundance: .; j_gene: TRBJ2-3; CDR3aa: CASSFGAGAGTQYF; CDR3nt: TGTGCCAGCAGTTTCGGGGCAGGGGCTGGTACGCAGTATTTT
v_gene: TRBV20-1; d_gene: .; abundance: .; j_gene: TRBJ2-1; CDR3aa: CSAPTPRNEQFF; CDR3nt: TGCAGTGCTCCTACCCCTAGGAATGAGCAGTTCTTC
v_gene: TRBV5-6; d_gene: .; abundance: .; j_gene: TRBJ2-2; CDR3aa: CASSFMLAGELFF; CDR3nt: TGTGCCAGCAGCTTTATGCTTGCCGGGGAGCTGTTTTTT
v_gene: TRBV19; d_gene: .; abundance: many; j_gene: TRBJ1-1; CDR3aa: CASSIVGDTEAFF; CDR3nt: TGTGCCAGTAGTATAGTCGGGGATACTGAAGCTTTCTTT
v_gene: TRBV4-3; d_gene: .; abundance: few; j_gene: TRBJ2-2; CDR3aa: CASSQESRATGELFF; CDR3nt: TGCGCCAGCAGCCAAGAGTCCAGGGCCACCGGGGAGCTGTTTTTT
v_gene: TRBV5-1; d_gene: .; abundance: .; j_gene: TRBJ1-1; CDR3aa: CASSLSPGASNTEAFF; CDR3nt: TGCGCCAGCAGCTTGTCCCCGGGGGCTAGTAACACTGAAGCTTTCTTT
v_gene: TRBV27; d_gene: .; abundance: .; j_gene: TRBJ1-5; CDR3aa: CASSLMPLDGDQPQHF; CDR3nt: TGTGCCAGCAGTTTAATGCCCCTGGACGGAGATCAGCCCCAGCATTTT
v_gene: TRBV10-3; d_gene: .; abundance: few; j_gene: TRBJ2-2; CDR3aa: CAIRPQGGELFF; CDR3nt: TGTGCCATCAGGCCCCAGGGCGGGGAGCTGTTTTTT
v_gene: TRBV4-1; d_gene: .; abundance: .; j_gene: TRBJ2-1; CDR3aa: CASSQDWSGEQFF; CDR3nt: TGCGCCAGCAGCCAAGATTGGAGCGGTGAGCAGTTCTTC
v_gene: TRBV6-5; d_gene: .; abundance: once; j_gene: TRBJ2-1; CDR3aa: CASSRQGLGMIYNEQFF; CDR3nt: TGTGCCAGCAGTCGCCAGGGGTTGGGGATGATTTACAATGAGCAGTTCTTC
v_gene: TRBV20-1; d_gene: .; abundance: .; j_gene: TRBJ2-5; CDR3aa: CSAPRDSGTQYF; CDR3nt: TGCAGTGCTCCGCGGGACAGCGGGACCCAGTACTTC
v_gene: TRBV5-1; d_gene: TRBD1; abundance: .; j_gene: TRBJ1-4; CDR3aa: CASSLSSTGTGPSSLFF; CDR3nt: TGCGCCAGCAGCTTGAGTTCGACCGGGACAGGGCCTAGCTCACTGTTTTTT
v_gene: TRBV7-2; d_gene: .; abundance: .; j_gene: TRBJ2-1; CDR3aa: CASSLSGNHEQFF; CDR3nt: TGTGCCAGCAGCTTATCTGGGAATCATGAGCAGTTCTTC
v_gene: TRBV5-1; d_gene: TRBD1; abundance: few; j_gene: TRBJ2-3; CDR3aa: CASRTGGPSTDTQYF; CDR3nt: TGCGCCAGCAGGACAGGGGGCCCTAGCACAGATACGCAGTATTTT
v_gene: TRBV4-2; d_gene: .; abundance: .; j_gene: TRBJ1-1; CDR3aa: CASSQDLGFGAFF; CDR3nt: TGTGCCAGCAGCCAAGATCTAGGGTTCGGAGCTTTCTTT
v_gene: TRBV7-9; d_gene: TRBD1; abundance: many; j_gene: TRBJ2-7; CDR3aa: CASSAGTGAPLAHEQYF; CDR3nt: TGTGCCAGCAGCGCCGGGACAGGGGCCCCTCTGGCCCACGAGCAGTACTTC
v_gene: TRBV20-1; d_gene: .; abundance: .; j_gene: TRBJ1-2; CDR3aa: CSALSGRSYGYTF; CDR3nt: TGCAGTGCTTTAAGCGGACGGAGCTATGGCTACACCTTC
v_gene: TRBV20-1; d_gene: .; abundance: few; j_gene: TRBJ2-3; CDR3aa: CSARDTSSTDTQYF; CDR3nt: TGCAGTGCTAGGGACACTTCTAGCACAGATACGCAGTATTTT
v_gene: TRBV7-2; d_gene: .; abundance: .; j_gene: TRBJ1-2; CDR3aa: CASTPYITGPYGYTF; CDR3nt: TGTGCCAGCACCCCTTACATTACAGGTCCCTATGGCTACACCTTC
v_gene: TRBV12-3/TRBV12-4; d_gene: .; abundance: .; j_gene: TRBJ2-3; CDR3aa: CASSPWAGSPDTQYF; CDR3nt: TGTGCCAGCAGCCCCTGGGCGGGGTCGCCAGATACGCAGTATTTT
v_gene: TRBV11-2; d_gene: .; abundance: many; j_gene: TRBJ1-6; CDR3aa: CASSLHPGSNSPLHF; CDR3nt: TGTGCCAGCAGCTTACATCCGGGTAGCAATTCACCCCTCCACTTT
v_gene: TRBV4-2; d_gene: TRBD2; abundance: .; j_gene: TRBJ2-5; CDR3aa: CASSQDAGGYQETQYF; CDR3nt: TGTGCCAGCAGCCAAGATGCGGGGGGGTACCAAGAGACCCAGTACTTC
v_gene: TRBV3-1; d_gene: TRBD2; abundance: few; j_gene: TRBJ2-3; CDR3aa: CASSSTGGTDTQYF; CDR3nt: TGTGCCAGCAGCTCTACGGGGGGAACAGATACGCAGTATTTT
v_gene: TRBV24-1; d_gene: .; abundance: few; j_gene: TRBJ1-2; CDR3aa: CATSDLDMGYGYTF; CDR3nt: TGTGCCACCAGTGATTTGGATATGGGCTATGGCTACACCTTC
v_gene: TRBV29-1; d_gene: .; abundance: few; j_gene: TRBJ2-3; CDR3aa: CSITGYVTDTQYF; CDR3nt: TGCAGCATAACAGGGTATGTGACAGATACGCAGTATTTT
v_gene: TRBV18; d_gene: .; abundance: .; j_gene: TRBJ2-7; CDR3aa: CASSPRNGEQYF; CDR3nt: TGTGCCAGCTCACCAAGAAACGGGGAGCAGTACTTC
v_gene: TRBV12-3/TRBV12-4; d_gene: .; abundance: many; j_gene: TRBJ1-2; CDR3aa: CASRFQGSGGYTF; CDR3nt: TGTGCCAGCAGATTCCAGGGCAGTGGGGGCTACACCTTC
v_gene: TRBV7-9; d_gene: .; abundance: few; j_gene: TRBJ1-5; CDR3aa: CASRRVCQPQHF; CDR3nt: TGTGCCAGCAGGAGGGTCTGTCAGCCCCAGCATTTT
v_gene: TRBV10-3; d_gene: TRBD2; abundance: few; j_gene: TRBJ2-7; CDR3aa: CAISGGTSDYEQYF; CDR3nt: TGTGCCATCAGTGGTGGGACTAGCGACTACGAGCAGTACTTC
v_gene: TRBV12-3/TRBV12-4; d_gene: .; abundance: .; j_gene: TRBJ2-7; CDR3aa: CASRTGPPMSHEQYF; CDR3nt: TGTGCCAGCAGGACTGGCCCCCCGATGAGCCACGAGCAGTACTTC
v_gene: TRBV4-3; d_gene: .; abundance: .; j_gene: TRBJ2-5; CDR3aa: CASSQDRAETQYF; CDR3nt: TGCGCCAGCAGCCAAGACAGGGCGGAGACCCAGTACTTC
v_gene: TRBV7-2; d_gene: TRBD1; abundance: .; j_gene: TRBJ1-6; CDR3aa: CASSLAGDRANSPIHF; CDR3nt: TGTGCCAGCAGCTTAGCCGGGGACAGGGCTAATTCACCCATCCACTTT
v_gene: TRBV11-2; d_gene: TRBD2; abundance: .; j_gene: TRBJ2-5; CDR3aa: CASSPRLAGAPEKTQYF; CDR3nt: TGTGCCAGCAGCCCCCGACTAGCGGGGGCCCCAGAGAAGACCCAGTACTTC
v_gene: TRBV12-5; d_gene: .; abundance: many; j_gene: TRBJ2-1; CDR3aa: CASGSATTEQFF; CDR3nt: TGTGCTAGTGGCTCGGCCACTACTGAGCAGTTCTTC
v_gene: TRBV5-1; d_gene: .; abundance: few; j_gene: TRBJ1-5; CDR3aa: CASSLGAALDQPQHF; CDR3nt: TGCGCCAGCAGCTTAGGGGCCGCCCTTGATCAGCCCCAGCATTTT
v_gene: TRBV7-2; d_gene: TRBD1; abundance: few; j_gene: TRBJ1-5; CDR3aa: CASSLAAGGNNQPQHF; CDR3nt: TGTGCCAGCAGCTTAGCGGCAGGGGGCAACAATCAGCCCCAGCATTTT
v_gene: TRBV25-1; d_gene: .; abundance: .; j_gene: TRBJ2-7; CDR3aa: CASSEGPPGTYEQYF; CDR3nt: TGTGCCAGCAGTGAGGGGCCTCCGGGGACCTACGAGCAGTACTTC
v_gene: TRBV4-2; d_gene: .; abundance: once; j_gene: TRBJ2-2; CDR3aa: CASSPQSEGVTGELFF; CDR3nt: TGTGCCAGCAGCCCCCAAAGCGAGGGGGTCACCGGGGAGCTGTTTTTT
v_gene: TRBV6-5; d_gene: TRBD1; abundance: few; j_gene: TRBJ1-4; CDR3aa: CASSSNIRGLKNEKLFF; CDR3nt: TGTGCCAGCAGTTCCAACATCAGGGGGCTAAAAAATGAAAAACTGTTTTTT
v_gene: TRBV28; d_gene: .; abundance: few; j_gene: TRBJ2-2; CDR3aa: CASIPGDREVTGELFF; CDR3nt: TGTGCCAGCATCCCGGGAGACAGGGAAGTGACCGGGGAGCTGTTTTTT
v_gene: TRBV12-3/TRBV12-4; d_gene: TRBD1; abundance: .; j_gene: TRBJ1-1; CDR3aa: CASSRQGAYTEAFF; CDR3nt: TGTGCCAGCAGCAGACAGGGGGCCTACACTGAAGCTTTCTTT
v_gene: TRBV27; d_gene: TRBD1; abundance: .; j_gene: TRBJ2-1; CDR3aa: CASSEYAQGDREQQFF; CDR3nt: TGTGCCAGCAGTGAGTACGCACAGGGGGATCGTGAACAACAGTTCTTC
v_gene: TRBV5-1; d_gene: TRBD1; abundance: many; j_gene: TRBJ1-6; CDR3aa: CASSLESPGQGIRGLYNSPLHF; CDR3nt: TGCGCCAGCAGCTTGGAATCTCCAGGACAGGGGATTCGGGGCCTTTATAATTCACCCCTCCACTTT
v_gene: TRBV6-1; d_gene: .; abundance: .; j_gene: TRBJ1-5; CDR3aa: CASSDPRDQPQHF; CDR3nt: TGTGCCAGCAGTGACCCGAGAGATCAGCCCCAGCATTTT
v_gene: TRBV2; d_gene: .; abundance: .; j_gene: TRBJ1-2; CDR3aa: CAVSVGPYGYTF; CDR3nt: TGTGCCGTGTCCGTGGGACCATATGGCTACACCTTC
v_gene: TRBV11-2; d_gene: TRBD2; abundance: .; j_gene: TRBJ2-1; CDR3aa: CASSWGGSGEQFF; CDR3nt: TGTGCCAGCAGCTGGGGGGGGTCGGGTGAGCAGTTCTTC
v_gene: TRBV9; d_gene: .; abundance: .; j_gene: TRBJ2-5; CDR3aa: CASSVVGNQETQYF; CDR3nt: TGTGCCAGCAGCGTAGTCGGTAATCAAGAGACCCAGTACTTC
v_gene: TRBV28; d_gene: TRBD1; abundance: few; j_gene: TRBJ1-1; CDR3aa: CASSLPTGRAFF; CDR3nt: TGTGCCAGCAGCCTCCCGACAGGGCGCGCTTTCTTT
v_gene: TRBV20-1; d_gene: .; abundance: .; j_gene: TRBJ1-1; CDR3aa: CSAQRDVNTEAFF; CDR3nt: TGCAGTGCTCAAAGGGACGTGAACACTGAAGCTTTCTTT